These 23 T cell receptor beta chains came from one sample sequenced in a study of blood T cell repertoires in COVID-19. Using immunoSEQ multiplex PCR, the repertoire was profiled, and TCRdb retains in-frame clones only, with some absent. The sample holds about 250,000 clones, 82% seen once. Sequenced sample: peripheral blood. Receptors were obtained from a woman of 80 years or more with active or convalescent COVID-19.

The V call is TRBV5-1, the J call TRBJ2-5; weak D call: TRBD1 (6 bases). CDR3 length equals 15 residues. The V and J ends lost 0 bases and 1 base respectively, with 10 bases between them. Per the germline V gene, CDR1 is SGHRS and CDR2 is YFSETQ. The CDR3 reads CASSLDPGVQETQYF. CDR3 in DNA: TGCGCCAGCAGCTTGGATCCAGGGGTCCAAGAGACCCAGTACTTC.

The sample holds a few counts of this clone. The chain is built from TRBV10-2 and TRBJ1-4; TRBD1 aligns across 9 bases. The CDR3 runs to 13 residues. V was clipped by 6 bases and J by 8 bases; unmatched bases: 4. CDR1 WSHSY and CDR2 SAAADI come from the germline V gene. CDR3 loop: CASSFDRGEKLFF. The CDR3 bases are TGCGCCAGCAGCTTCGACAGGGGGGAAAAACTGTTTTTT.

The chain is built from TRBV7-9 and TRBJ1-1, with a weak D call TRBD1 (6 bases). This CDR3 comprises 14 residues. In germline, CDR1 is SEHNR, CDR2 FQNEAQ (reference sequence). The V end lost 1 base, the J end lost 2 bases, and 8 bases lay between the germline ends. CDR3 nucleotides: TGTGCCAGCAGCTTAGAAGGGGGTAACACTGAAGCTTTCTTT. This encodes CASSLEGGNTEAFF.

This chain links TRBV2 with TRBJ1-6; the D gene is possibly TRBD1 (5 bases). Germline CDR1 is SNHLY and CDR2 is FYNNEI. The CDR3 runs 14 residues. Trimming shortened V by 4 bases and J by 8 bases, and 12 bases separated the two germline ends. The CDR3 DNA reads TGTGCCAGCAGTGTCGAGGGGAGGGATTCACCCCTCCACTTT. Translation gives CASSVEGRDSPLHF.

Worth noting for this clone: Within the sample, other DNA sequences also encode this same CDR3. The chain combines TRBV10-1 with TRBJ2-3; D uncertain. The CDR3 length is 13 residues. The V end was cut by 3 bases, the J end by 0 bases, with 4 bases between. Germline V gene data show CDR1 as WNHNN and CDR2 as SYGVQD (reference sequence). The CDR3 DNA sequence: TGCGCCAGCAGTGATCCGAGCACAGATACGCAGTATTTT. Encoded protein: CASSDPSTDTQYF.

The chain has TRBV27 and TRBJ1-3; 7 bases line up with TRBD1. Germline V CDR1 and CDR2: MNHEY, SMNVEV (reference sequence). The CDR3 length is 15 residues. Trimming cost V 6 bases and J 0 bases; bases outside gene matches: 5. The CDR3 reads CASRRDSFSGNTIYF. The CDR3, as DNA: TGTGCCAGCAGGAGGGACAGCTTCTCTGGAAACACCATATATTTT.

This rearrangement joins TRBV19 to TRBJ2-2; 9 positions match TRBD1. V shed 11 bases, J shed 4 bases, and the junction held 8 bases outside the gene matches. CDR1 LNHDA and CDR2 SQIVND come from the germline V gene (reference sequence). The CDR3 totals 14 residues. Here the CDR3 DNA reads TGTGCCGGCCGACAGGGGGAAACCACCGGGGAGCTGTTTTTT. Translated, it gives CAGRQGETTGELFF.

The genes are TRBV5-1 and TRBJ2-1; 8 bases are a match to TRBD1. Germline trimming cut 1 base from V and 3 bases from J; bases unmatched to any gene: 6. This CDR3 is built from 16 residues. Looked up from germline, CDR1 is SGHRS and CDR2 is YFSETQ. The CDR3: CASSLQGAVIYNEQFF. Written as DNA, the CDR3 is TGCGCCAGCAGCTTGCAGGGGGCGGTTATCTACAATGAGCAGTTCTTC.

The count of this clone is one. The chain joins TRBV19 to TRBJ2-5; 7 bases match TRBD1. Trimming at V came to 1 base and at J to 5 bases, leaving 4 bases not matched to a gene. The germline CDR1 and CDR2 sequences are LNHDA and SQIVND (reference sequence). The CDR3 contains 14 residues. DNA for the CDR3: TGTGCCAGTAGTATAGTAGGGGGCCAGGAGACCCAGTACTTC. Encoded protein: CASSIVGGQETQYF.

The J gene is TRBJ2-2, the V gene TRBV24-1, with D perhaps TRBD1 (5 bases). This CDR3 has 14 residues. Trimming left V 9 bases short and J 6 bases short, with 16 bases between. Looked up from germline, CDR1 is KGHDR and CDR2 is SFDVKD. CDR3 loop: CATSAPTGPGELFF. CDR3 coding DNA: TGTGCCACCTCGGCCCCAACAGGACCCGGGGAGCTGTTTTTT.

The chain employs TRBV5-1 and TRBJ2-1; D is ambiguous. Germline V gene data show CDR1 as SGHRS and CDR2 as YFSETQ. V was cut by 4 bases and J by 6 bases, with 17 bases left in between. The CDR3 is 15 residues long. CDR3 region: CASSPLRPLANEQFF. The CDR3 DNA sequence: TGCGCCAGCAGCCCTTTACGCCCCTTGGCCAATGAGCAGTTCTTC.

CDR3 amino acids: CSGTSGLDNEQFF. The CDR3 DNA reads as TGCAGTGGGACTAGCGGGCTTGACAATGAGCAGTTCTTC. The J gene is TRBJ2-1, the V gene TRBV29-1; TRBD2 agrees at 12 bases. The CDR3 is 13 residues long. From germline, CDR1 is SQVTM and CDR2 ANQGSEA.

V and J are TRBV28 and TRBJ1-2; possible D gene TRBD1, 5 bases. The CDR3 length is 15 residues. V shed 5 bases and J shed 7 bases, with 20 bases lying between them. Germline-derived CDR1 and CDR2 are MDHEN and SYDVKM. Written as DNA, the CDR3 is TGTGCCAGCAGTCGGGTGGGGGGAAATATGGGTGGCTACACCTTC. It translates to CASSRVGGNMGGYTF.

The chain links TRBV3-1 (or the pseudogene TRBV3-2) to TRBJ1-3, with D perhaps TRBD1 (5 bases). CDR1 and CDR2 (germline): LGHDT, YNNKEL (reference sequence). This CDR3 spans 16 amino acids. V was cut by 4 bases and J by 3 bases, with 16 bases left in between. The CDR3 is CASSPSDMVYGNTIYF. CDR3 nucleotides: TGTGCCAGCAGCCCATCGGACATGGTGTATGGAAACACCATATATTTT.

The chain is built from TRBV5-1 and TRBJ1-2; 9 nucleotides align to TRBD1. The V and J ends lost 3 bases and 4 bases, in that order; junction bases with no gene match: 7. Per the germline V gene, CDR1 is SGHRS and CDR2 is YFSETQ. This CDR3 has 15 amino acids. CDR3 sequence: CASSSPGQGPYGYTF. The CDR3 bases are TGCGCCAGCAGCTCCCCGGGACAGGGACCCTATGGCTACACCTTC.

The rearrangement joins TRBV6-5 to TRBJ1-1; possible D gene TRBD1, 5 bases. V lost 7 bases and J lost 2, with 17 bases in between. CDR1 is MNHEY, CDR2 SVGAGI, per germline. CDR3 size: 15 residues. The CDR3 spells CASNEGGARNTEAFF. CDR3 sequence (DNA): TGTGCCAGCAACGAAGGAGGGGCACGAAACACTGAAGCTTTCTTT.

DNA of the CDR3: TGCAGCGTCGGGACTAGTCCCGTCGAGCAGTACTTC. Protein: CSVGTSPVEQYF. V usage is TRBV29-1 and J usage is TRBJ2-7, with 8 bases matching TRBD2. V trimming: 6 bases; J trimming: 6 bases; junction bases outside the gene matches: 7. Germline lookup yields CDR1 SQVTM and CDR2 ANQGSEA. This CDR3 has 12 amino acids.

This clone has a handful of counts. The rearrangement joins TRBV3-1 (or the pseudogene TRBV3-2) to TRBJ1-1, with D possibly TRBD1 on 6 matching bases. V lost 6 bases and J lost 5, with 16 bases in between. Germline-derived CDR1 and CDR2 are LGHDT and YNNKEL (reference sequence). CDR3 length: 14 amino acids. CDR3 in amino acids: CASSFAGGPTEAFF. CDR3 nucleotides: TGTGCCAGCAGTTTCGCCGGGGGGCCTACTGAAGCTTTCTTT.

V and J are TRBV28 and TRBJ1-2; 8 bases match TRBD1. The CDR3 runs 17 residues. The germline V gene encodes CDR1 MDHEN and CDR2 SYDVKM. Trimming removed 7 bases from V and 2 bases from J; junction bases left unmatched: 15. The CDR3 nucleotides read TGTGCCAGCACCTACGGAGGCAGGGGGCCCTCCAACTATGGCTACACCTTC. Translated, it gives CASTYGGRGPSNYGYTF.

The V and J genes are TRBV3-1 (or the pseudogene TRBV3-2) and TRBJ1-1, with D perhaps TRBD1 (6 bases). The CDR3 is 13 amino acids. V lost 1 base to trimming and J lost 8 bases, with 11 bases between them. Germline V CDR1 and CDR2: LGHDT, YNNKEL (reference sequence). The CDR3, as DNA: TGTGCCAGCAGCCAAGTCACCGGGACAGAAGCTTTCTTT. It encodes CASSQVTGTEAFF.

V is TRBV24-1 and J is TRBJ2-5; 7 bases are a match to TRBD1. CDR1 is KGHDR, CDR2 SFDVKD, per germline. Germline trimming cut 6 bases from V and 5 bases from J; bases unmatched to any gene: 5. The CDR3 extends over 13 amino acids. In DNA form, the CDR3 reads TGTGCCACCAGTAAGACAGGGTTGGAGACCCAGTACTTC. It specifies CATSKTGLETQYF.

The J gene is TRBJ2-7, the V gene TRBV5-4; 8 bases line up with TRBD1. The J segment lost 3 bases and the V segment lost 4 bases, leaving 9 bases of the junction unmatched. The CDR3 totals 15 residues. Germline lookup yields CDR1 SGHNT and CDR2 YYREEE (reference sequence). CDR3 sequence (DNA): TGTGCCAGCAGCAATCCCGGGACAGGCCACTACGAGCAGTACTTC. It yields the protein CASSNPGTGHYEQYF.

The chain combines TRBV30 with TRBJ1-2, with TRBD1 matching over 7 bases. V dropped 0 bases and J dropped 1; count of bases not matched to a gene: 2. The V gene's germline CDR1 is GTSNPN and CDR2 SVGIG (reference sequence). The CDR3 runs 14 residues. This chain's CDR3 is CAWSVQGSNYGYTF. In nucleotides, the CDR3 is TGTGCCTGGAGTGTACAGGGGAGTAACTATGGCTACACCTTC.